This T cell receptor (beta chain) came from a study of T cell responses to AZD1222 COVID-19 vaccine. Assay: immunoSEQ multiplex PCR; the TCRdb copy retains only in-frame clones and omits some. The table shows some 97,000 clones, with about nine tenths occurring only once. V trimming: 3 bases; J trimming: 4 bases; junction bases outside the gene matches: 4. The germline V gene encodes CDR1 LNHNV and CDR2 YYDKDF (reference sequence). The CDR3 covers 15 residues. The source of this sequence is an adult in good health. Material: peripheral blood, obtained on day 0 of AZD1222 vaccination. This chain joins TRBV15 and TRBJ1-4, with 8 bases matching TRBD1. The CDR3 DNA is TGTGCCACCAGCAGCTGGACAGGGAGTAATGAAAAACTGTTTTTT. This translates into CATSSWTGSNEKLFF.